This T cell receptor beta chain was sequenced for a study of T-cell reconstitution after alpha-beta-depleted transplantation in children. Study-wide findings and caveats: Some patients owed their high day-60 TCRbeta diversity to surviving recipient T cells and thymic progenitors. Several hundred rapidly expanded clones from non-depleted graft cells reportedly supplied alpha-beta T cells about two months post-transplant. The authors attributed T-cell counts and diversity one year after transplant mostly to newly produced T cells.

A library of TCRbeta sequences, prepared with unique molecular identifiers, was generated. TCRdb analysed the PCR reads with MiXCR anew, one entry per CDR3 protein. The sample contains around 670,000 distinct CDR3 sequences, about an eighth of which appear only once. In the case of this clonotype: Antigen unknown. A much larger clone lies one base from this, so it may be a read error.

This CDR3 contains 15 residues. V was pared by 8 bases and J by 6 bases, with 16 bases of the junction left unmatched. The V gene's germline CDR1 is DFQATT and CDR2 SNEGSKA (reference sequence). The chain carries TRBV20-1 and TRBJ2-1; 7 nucleotides match TRBD2. The source material was PBMCs, sampled before TCRalphabeta/CD19-depleted stem cell transplant. The source of this sequence is a girl between 2 and 10 years old with congenital amegakaryocytic thrombocytopenia, due to receive a stem cell transplant. In DNA form, the CDR3 reads TGCAGTCCAAGAAGCGGGACTAACGGGAGCAATGAGCAGTTCTTC. Translated: CSPRSGTNGSNEQFF.